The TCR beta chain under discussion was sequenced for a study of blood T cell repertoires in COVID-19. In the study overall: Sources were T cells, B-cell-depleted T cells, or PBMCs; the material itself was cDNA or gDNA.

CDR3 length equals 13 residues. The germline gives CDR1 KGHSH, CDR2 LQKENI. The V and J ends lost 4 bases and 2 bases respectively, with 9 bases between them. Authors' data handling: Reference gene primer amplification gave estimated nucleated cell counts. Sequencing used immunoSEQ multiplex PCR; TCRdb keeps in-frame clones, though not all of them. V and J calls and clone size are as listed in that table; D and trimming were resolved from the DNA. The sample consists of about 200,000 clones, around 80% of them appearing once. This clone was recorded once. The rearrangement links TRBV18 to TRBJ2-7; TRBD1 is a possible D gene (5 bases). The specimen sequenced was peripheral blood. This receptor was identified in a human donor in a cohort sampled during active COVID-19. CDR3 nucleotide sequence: TGTGCCAGCTCACTGACAGATGCCTACGAGCAGTACTTC. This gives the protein CASSLTDAYEQYF. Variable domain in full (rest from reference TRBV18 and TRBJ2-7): NAGVMQNPRHLVRRRGQEARLRCSPMKGHSHVYWYRQLPEEGLKFMVYLQKENIIDESGMPKERFSAEFPKEGPSILRIQQVVRGDSAAYFCASSLTDAYEQYFGPGTRLTVT.